This T cell receptor (beta chain) was found in a study of Graves' ophthalmopathy and Graves' hyperthyroidism. For the study at large: Peripheral blood was gathered at first diagnosis, ahead of any treatment whatsoever.

The CDR3 is 13 amino acids. Trimming stripped 5 bases from V and 6 bases from J, with 10 bases between. This clonotype appeared many times. Uncontrolled infections, pregnancy, lactation or other autoimmune diseases led to patient exclusion. Amplifying from RNA transcripts, the study obtained TCR beta CDR3 regions. Amplification began with first-round RT-PCR using HTBI primers, then second-round multiplex PCR was performed. TCRdb recomputed calls from the multiplex PCR reads with MiXCR, one row per CDR3 protein. The table shows 150,000 to 200,000 distinct CDR3 sequences, with approximately 40% occurring only once.

The V gene is TRBV12-3 or TRBV12-4, the J gene TRBJ2-2; D not resolved. This receptor was obtained from a man under 40 with Graves' ophthalmopathy. Sequenced sample: peripheral blood. CDR3 in amino acids: CASSAPTSGELFF. CDR3 in DNA: TGTGCCAGCAGTGCCCCTACGTCCGGGGAGCTGTTTTTT.